Following are 12 T cell receptor beta chains from one sample sequenced in a study of brain metastases from non-small cell lung cancer. Sequencing used immunoSEQ multiplex PCR; TCRdb keeps in-frame clones, though not all of them. The sample carries 220 or so clones, roughly 83% recorded once. Sequenced material: tumor-adjacent normal tissue. The receptor source for this set is a donor aged 40 or older with non-small cell lung cancer.

A note on this clone: The sample contains more than one DNA sequence encoding this CDR3. This chain joins TRBV14 and TRBJ1-1, with TRBD1 matching 8 bases. CDR1 is SGHDN, CDR2 FVKESK, per germline. This CDR3 comprises 15 residues. With V trimmed by 2 bases and J by 6 bases, 8 bases remained unmatched. CDR3 sequence (DNA): TGTGCCAGCAGCCAACAGGGGGCGGTCAGTTCTGAAGCTTTCTTT. It specifies CASSQQGAVSSEAFF. Full variable domain (missing parts from reference TRBV14 and TRBJ1-1): EAGVTQFPSHSVIEKGQTVTLRCDPISGHDNLYWYRRVMGKEIKFLLHFVKESKQDESGMPNNRFLAERTGGTYSTLKVQPAELEDSGVYFCASSQQGAVSSEAFFGQGTRLTVV.

DNA for the CDR3: TGTGCCAGCAACCCCGGGGTAGGGGGGGAGCCACCAGATACGCAGTATTTT. Residues: CASNPGVGGEPPDTQYF. The chain combines TRBV7-2 with TRBJ2-3; the D gene is possibly TRBD2 (7 bases). The CDR3 sequence is 17 residues long. V lost 7 bases, J lost 4 bases, and 24 bases lay in between. Germline V gene data show CDR1 as SGHTA and CDR2 as FQGNSA.

The chain employs TRBV6-6 and TRBJ2-1; 7 bases align to TRBD2. CDR1 is MNHNY and CDR2 is SVGAGI in the germline V gene (reference sequence). The CDR3 is made up of 16 amino acids. Unmatched junction bases numbered 11, after V lost 4 bases and J lost 5 bases. The CDR3 coding sequence is TGTGCCAGCAGTTTCTGGACTAGTGGAACTAACAATGAGCAGTTCTTC. Translating gives CASSFWTSGTNNEQFF.

This chain joins TRBV12-3 or TRBV12-4 and TRBJ2-3; 9 bases fit TRBD1. V shed 5 bases and J 14 bases; nucleotides not matched to a gene: 8. This CDR3 region has 12 residues. CDR3 nucleotide sequence: TGTGCCAGCAGTGGCCGGGACAGGGCCCCGTATTTT. Its protein product is CASSGRDRAPYF.

This clone was observed a single time. The chain is built from TRBV5-1 and TRBJ2-5; D gene ambiguous. The germline V gene has CDR1 SGHRS and CDR2 YFSETQ. This CDR3 has 15 amino acids. V lost 0 bases, J lost 1 base, and 10 bases lay in between. The CDR3 nucleotides are TGCGCCAGCAGCTTGGACGGCCGACCCCAAGAGACCCAGTACTTC. It encodes CASSLDGRPQETQYF.

In regard to this clone: Sequence at one end of the junction differs from germline and may be a read error. The J gene is TRBJ2-5, the V gene TRBV11-3; D might be TRBD1 (5 bases). The CDR3 length is 16 residues. Germline V lookup: CDR1 SGHNT, CDR2 YENEEA. The CDR3 is CASSLGQGSNQETQYF. Written as DNA, the CDR3 is TGTGCCAGCAGCTTAGGGCAGGGCTCCAACCAGGAGACCCAGTACTTC.

J is TRBJ1-2 and V is TRBV28, with D perhaps TRBD1 (6 bases). Trimming took off 4 bases at V and 11 bases at J, with 20 bases between the two ends. This CDR3 is built from 14 residues. Germline values: CDR1 MDHEN, CDR2 SYDVKM. CDR3 bases: TGTGCCAGCAGTTCAACTCTCGGGACAAAGGGATACACCTTC. Amino acids: CASSSTLGTKGYTF.

This clone was seen a few times. The chain uses TRBV7-6 and TRBJ2-3, with 9 bases aligning to TRBD2. V was clipped by 5 bases and J by 5 bases; unmatched bases: 14. The germline V gene has CDR1 SGHVS and CDR2 FNYEAQ. The CDR3 is made up of 17 amino acids. The CDR3 sequence is CASSPSGGRALVDTQYF. CDR3 nucleotide sequence: TGTGCCAGCAGCCCGTCAGGCGGGAGGGCGTTGGTAGATACGCAGTATTTT.

The V call is TRBV5-4, the J call TRBJ2-3; D not certain. Per the germline V gene, CDR1 is SGHNT and CDR2 is YYREEE (reference sequence). Trimming shortened V by 4 bases and J by 2 bases, and 5 bases separated the two germline ends. CDR3 length: 12 residues. CDR3: CASSPDTDTQYF. The CDR3 bases are TGTGCCAGCAGCCCAGACACAGATACGCAGTATTTT.

This chain joins TRBV5-1 and TRBJ2-1, with 10 bases that match TRBD2. There are 21 residues in the CDR3. CDR1 and CDR2 from the germline V gene are SGHRS and YFSETQ. V dropped 4 bases and J dropped 2; count of bases not matched to a gene: 21. As DNA, the CDR3 is TGCGCCAGCAGCGCAACGCTAACGGGACACATTAGCGGGGGGCCCTACAATGAGCAGTTCTTC. Protein sequence: CASSATLTGHISGGPYNEQFF.

This clone was observed a single time. This chain links TRBV12-3 or TRBV12-4 with TRBJ2-5, with 7 positions matching TRBD2. V lost 7 bases and J lost 2; bases outside the gene matches: 1. This CDR3 has 12 residues. CDR3 sequence (DNA): TGTGCCAGCACGGGGGGACAAGAGACCCAGTACTTC. Translating gives CASTGGQETQYF.

The V and J genes are TRBV5-1 and TRBJ2-5; 7 nucleotides line up with TRBD2. This CDR3 contains 14 residues. The J segment lost 5 bases and the V segment lost 3 bases, leaving 7 bases of the junction unmatched. Per germline, CDR1 SGHRS and CDR2 YFSETQ. Here the CDR3 DNA reads TGCGCCAGCAGCTCGGGGGGACCCCAGGAGACCCAGTACTTC. Its translation: CASSSGGPQETQYF. Using reference TRBV5-1 and TRBJ2-5 for the parts outside the CDR3, the full variable domain is KAGVTQTPRYLIKTRGQQVTLSCSPISGHRSVSWYQQTPGQGLQFLFEYFSETQRNKGNFPGRFSGRQFSNSRSEMNVSTLELGDSALYLCASSSGGPQETQYFGPGTRLLVL.